The rows below give T cell receptor beta chains drawn from one sample of a study of blood T cell repertoires in COVID-19. Clones were read by immunoSEQ multiplex PCR, and TCRdb kept only the in-frame ones, dropping some. The data contain about 200,000 clones, more than 75% of them seen just once; the ten biggest clones take up 15% to 20%. Sequenced input: peripheral blood. These receptors originate from a person between 65 and 79 years old with COVID-19, enrolled during active disease. Each CDR3 is given without its conserved first and last residue.

TRBV30 AWRLIPGTGELF
TRBV24-1 ATSGGRGQPQH
TRBV3-1/TRBV3-2 ASSQDRGSGRWGTDTQY
TRBV7-2 ASSFSGGANNEQF
TRBV12-3/TRBV12-4 ASSRSSREQY
TRBV19 ASSIDGRGGQPQH
TRBV3-1/TRBV3-2 ASSLLGGGTDTQY
TRBV3-1/TRBV3-2 ASSQGQEGTGGSYEQY
TRBV7-9 ASSLFRGSGANVLT
TRBV24-1 ATSDQLGQRQF
TRBV24-1 ATSDGQFGNQPQH
TRBV19 ASSSDRRKVKLF